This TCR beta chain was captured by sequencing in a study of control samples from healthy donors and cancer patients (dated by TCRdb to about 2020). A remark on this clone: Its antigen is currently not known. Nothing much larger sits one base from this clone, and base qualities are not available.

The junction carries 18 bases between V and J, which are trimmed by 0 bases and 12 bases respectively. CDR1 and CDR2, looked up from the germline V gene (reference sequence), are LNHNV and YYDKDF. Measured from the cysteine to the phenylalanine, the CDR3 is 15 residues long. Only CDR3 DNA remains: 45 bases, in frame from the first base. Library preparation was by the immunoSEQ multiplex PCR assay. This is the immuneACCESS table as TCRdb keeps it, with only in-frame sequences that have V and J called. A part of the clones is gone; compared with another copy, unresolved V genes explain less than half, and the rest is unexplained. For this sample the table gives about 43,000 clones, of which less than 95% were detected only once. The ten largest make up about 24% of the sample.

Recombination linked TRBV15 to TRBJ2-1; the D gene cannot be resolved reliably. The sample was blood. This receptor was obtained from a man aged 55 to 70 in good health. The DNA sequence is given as TGTGCCACCAGCAGAGAAGACGTGCTAGGTGGTGCGCAGTTCTTC. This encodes CATSREDVLGGAQFF.